Below, 23 T cell receptor beta chains from the same sample are listed, as sequenced in a study of T cells after yellow fever vaccination. TCRdb independently ran MiXCR on the 5' RACE reads; one entry per CDR3 protein. The sample contains some 560,000 distinct CDR3 sequences, over 15% of which appear only once. The input for sequencing was PBMCs, taken 15 days after the yellow fever booster vaccination. All receptors come from a man aged 30 to 39 who received the YFV17D yellow fever vaccine.

The chain employs TRBV7-9 and TRBJ2-1; D unresolved. The V end was cut by 10 bases, the J end by 12 bases, with 13 bases between. Per germline, CDR1 SEHNR and CDR2 FQNEAQ (reference sequence). This CDR3 comprises 10 residues. The CDR3 sequence: CANDDRRQFF. The CDR3 nucleotides read TGTGCCAACGACGACCGCCGGCAGTTCTTC.

This clonotype was recorded a few times. The J gene is TRBJ2-3, the V gene TRBV20-1; 10 bases agree with TRBD1. Per the germline V gene, CDR1 is DFQATT and CDR2 is SNEGSKA (reference sequence). The CDR3 spans 15 residues. The trim removed 6 bases at V and 1 base at J, leaving 7 bases unmatched. The CDR3 loop is CSATGQGMRTDTQYF. As DNA, the CDR3 is TGCAGTGCAACGGGACAGGGGATGCGCACAGATACGCAGTATTTT.

The gene calls are TRBV9 and TRBJ2-1; 8 bases fit TRBD1. This CDR3 region has 15 residues. CDR1 is SGDLS, CDR2 YYNGEE, per germline. V shed 0 bases, J shed 7 bases, and the junction held 6 bases outside the gene matches. The CDR3 DNA reads as TGTGCCAGCAGCGTAGGCCCAGGGGGCACGAATGAGCAGTTCTTC. This codes for CASSVGPGGTNEQFF.

The J gene is TRBJ1-2, the V gene TRBV12-3 or TRBV12-4, with TRBD1 matching over 9 bases. The CDR3 has 14 amino acids. The J segment lost 7 bases and the V segment lost 5 bases, leaving 8 bases of the junction unmatched. In DNA form, the CDR3 reads TGTGCCAGCAGTCGCACAGGGGGCGAGAGTGGCTACACCTTC. Translating it yields CASSRTGGESGYTF.

J is TRBJ1-3 and V is TRBV9; no clear D gene. Germline CDR1 SGDLS, CDR2 YYNGEE. CDR3 length: 13 amino acids. With 2 bases removed from V and 8 bases from J, the gap between germline ends came to 11 bases. CDR3 in amino acids: CASSVDFRDTIYF. CDR3 coding DNA: TGTGCCAGCAGCGTCGACTTCCGGGACACCATATATTTT.

At least ten counts were recorded for this clonotype. The rearrangement joins TRBV4-3 to TRBJ2-3; D gene unclear. This CDR3 is built from 14 residues. Deletions cut 1 base from V and 4 bases from J, with 9 bases between. Germline CDR1 and CDR2: LGHNA and YSLEER. DNA of the CDR3: TGCGCCAGCAGCCAAGCGGGCGGCCCAGATACGCAGTATTTT. Its translation is CASSQAGGPDTQYF.

The chain recombines TRBV6-5 with TRBJ2-7; D ambiguous. Germline CDR1 MNHEY, CDR2 SVGAGI. This CDR3 spans 12 amino acids. V was clipped by 7 bases and J by 2 bases, with 9 bases between them. Here the CDR3 DNA reads TGTGCCAGCAAGGGCCAGGCCTACGAGCAGTACTTC. It encodes CASKGQAYEQYF.

The genes are TRBV15 and TRBJ2-1; 9 bases line up with TRBD2. The CDR3 loop spans 17 amino acids. Germline-derived CDR1 and CDR2 are LNHNV and YYDKDF (reference sequence). V was pared by 4 bases and J by 3 bases, with 10 bases of the junction left unmatched. CDR3 loop: CATSNPQALAGYNEQFF. The CDR3 region has the DNA TGTGCCACCAGCAACCCCCAGGCACTAGCGGGCTACAATGAGCAGTTCTTC.

This clonotype was counted only a few times. In DNA form, the CDR3 reads TGTGCCAGCAGTTACTCGACTAGCGGGAGACGGAGCACCGGGGAGCTGTTTTTT. Protein: CASSYSTSGRRSTGELFF. The chain combines TRBV6-2 or TRBV6-3 with TRBJ2-2; 12 bases are a match to TRBD2. Germline assignment: CDR1 MNHEY and CDR2 SVGEGT. This CDR3 spans 18 amino acids. V shed 0 bases and J 4 bases; nucleotides not matched to a gene: 6.

As DNA, the CDR3 is TGTGCCATCAGTGAGCGACAGGGGGTTCTCAATGAGCAGTTCTTC. Its translation: CAISERQGVLNEQFF. This chain uses TRBV10-3 with TRBJ2-1; 9 bases fit TRBD1. V shed 2 bases and J 6 bases; nucleotides not matched to a gene: 5. Germline CDR1 ENHRY, CDR2 SYGVKD. This CDR3 contains 15 residues.

This clonotype was recorded a few times. The chain uses TRBV4-3 and TRBJ2-3, with D possibly matching TRBD2 (5 bases). The V end lost 3 bases, the J end lost 6 bases, and 13 bases lay between the germline ends. CDR1 is LGHNA, CDR2 YSLEER, per germline. The CDR3 sequence is 14 residues long. This CDR3 is CASSHRVGGDTQYF. Written as DNA, the CDR3 is TGCGCCAGCAGCCACCGGGTGGGCGGGGATACGCAGTATTTT.

V and J are TRBV12-3 or TRBV12-4 and TRBJ2-5, with a tentative D call TRBD1 (5 bases). CDR3 length: 14 residues. The V gene lost 3 bases and the J gene lost 4 bases, with 12 bases spanning the gap. The CDR3 region has the DNA TGTGCCAGCAGTTTTAATCGACAGAGAGAGACCCAGTACTTC. As protein: CASSFNRQRETQYF.

This chain uses TRBV20-1 with TRBJ2-3; D not certain. The germline V gene encodes CDR1 DFQATT and CDR2 SNEGSKA (reference sequence). The V gene lost 3 bases and the J gene lost 2 bases, with 6 bases spanning the gap. CDR3 length equals 12 residues. As DNA, the CDR3 is TGCAGTGCTAGTGCACCCACAGATACGCAGTATTTT. This translates into CSASAPTDTQYF.

This clonotype was observed a few times. The V call is TRBV12-5, the J call TRBJ2-7, with 7 positions matching TRBD2. The CDR3 totals 13 residues. Germline CDR1 LGHNT, CDR2 FRNRAP. Unmatched junction bases numbered 5, after V lost 6 bases and J lost 3 bases. CDR3 amino acids: CASGYGLDYEQYF. CDR3 coding DNA: TGTGCTAGTGGGTACGGACTAGACTACGAGCAGTACTTC.

The chain employs TRBV5-1 and TRBJ2-1, with 9 bases identical to TRBD2. The germline V gene encodes CDR1 SGHRS and CDR2 YFSETQ. The CDR3 extends over 15 amino acids. Unmatched junction bases numbered 8, after V lost 5 bases and J lost 5 bases. Here the CDR3 reads CASRGGLATNNEQFF. CDR3 DNA: TGCGCCAGCAGGGGGGGACTAGCCACTAACAATGAGCAGTTCTTC.

The chain combines TRBV10-3 with TRBJ2-7; a possible D gene is TRBD2 (5 bases). This CDR3 spans 15 amino acids. V lost 0 bases, J lost 2 bases, and 11 bases lay in between. Germline CDR1 ENHRY, CDR2 SYGVKD. The CDR3 bases are TGTGCCATCAGTGAGTCGATAGTCGGGACCTACGAGCAGTACTTC. Encoded protein: CAISESIVGTYEQYF.

The rearrangement joins TRBV7-2 to TRBJ2-3; TRBD2 is a possible D gene (6 bases). CDR1 is SGHTA and CDR2 is FQGNSA in the germline V gene. CDR3 length: 12 amino acids. V dropped 3 bases and J dropped 7 bases, with 8 bases sitting between them. The CDR3 DNA reads as TGTGCCAGCAGCTTTAGCGGTTATACGCAGTATTTT. The encoded protein is CASSFSGYTQYF. Supplemented by reference TRBV7-2 and TRBJ2-3, the full variable domain reads GAGVSQSPSNKVTEKGKDVELRCDPISGHTALYWYRQSLGQGLEFLIYFQGNSAPDKSGLPSDRFSAERTGGSVSTLTIQRTQQEDSAVYLCASSFSGYTQYFGPGTRLTVL.

This clonotype occurred a few times. The chain recombines TRBV7-2 with TRBJ2-7, with D uncertain. Trimming took off 11 bases at V and 5 bases at J, with 4 bases between the two ends. Per germline, CDR1 SGHTA and CDR2 FQGNSA. The CDR3 has 8 residues. CDR3 in amino acids: CASDEQYF. The CDR3 DNA reads TGTGCCTCGGACGAGCAGTACTTC.

This sequence joins TRBV20-1 and TRBJ2-4, with a possible D match to TRBD1 (5 bases). The CDR3 contains 13 residues. With 8 bases removed from V and 5 bases from J, the gap between germline ends came to 16 bases. The V gene's germline CDR1 is DFQATT and CDR2 SNEGSKA (reference sequence). This CDR3 reads CSRARVNQNIQYF. The DNA for the CDR3 is TGCAGTAGAGCCAGGGTGAATCAAAACATTCAGTACTTC.

The rearrangement joins TRBV20-1 to TRBJ2-7, with a tentative D call TRBD1 (6 bases). This CDR3 comprises 14 residues. Germline V gene data show CDR1 as DFQATT and CDR2 as SNEGSKA (reference sequence). The V end was cut by 6 bases, the J end by 4 bases, with 19 bases between. CDR3 loop: CSAGTGNTNYEQYF. The CDR3 coding sequence is TGCAGTGCAGGCACAGGGAACACCAATTACGAGCAGTACTTC.

This clonotype was seen repeatedly, ten times or more. This chain joins TRBV20-1 and TRBJ2-5; no definite D call. The V gene's germline CDR1 is DFQATT and CDR2 SNEGSKA (reference sequence). The CDR3 runs to 11 residues. V gave up 1 base and J gave up 4 bases, with 4 bases separating them. The CDR3 is CSARGGETQYF. CDR3 coding DNA: TGCAGTGCTAGAGGGGGAGAGACCCAGTACTTC.

This rearrangement joins TRBV7-8 to TRBJ2-1; D perhaps matches TRBD1 (7 bases). V lost 1 base to trimming and J lost 9 bases, with 10 bases between them. The CDR3 sequence is 13 residues long. Germline lookup yields CDR1 SGHVS and CDR2 FQNEAQ. CDR3 sequence: CASSLGQGGEQFF. The DNA for the CDR3 is TGTGCCAGCAGCTTAGGACAGGGAGGTGAGCAGTTCTTC.

This clonotype came up a few times. The chain couples TRBV5-5 to TRBJ2-1; D is unclear. The germline V gene encodes CDR1 SGHKS and CDR2 YYEKEE (reference sequence). Trimming pared 0 bases from V and 6 bases from J, leaving 13 bases between. This CDR3 has 15 amino acids. CDR3 residues: CASSLVSPGFNEQFF. CDR3 bases: TGTGCCAGCAGCTTGGTTAGTCCCGGCTTCAATGAGCAGTTCTTC.